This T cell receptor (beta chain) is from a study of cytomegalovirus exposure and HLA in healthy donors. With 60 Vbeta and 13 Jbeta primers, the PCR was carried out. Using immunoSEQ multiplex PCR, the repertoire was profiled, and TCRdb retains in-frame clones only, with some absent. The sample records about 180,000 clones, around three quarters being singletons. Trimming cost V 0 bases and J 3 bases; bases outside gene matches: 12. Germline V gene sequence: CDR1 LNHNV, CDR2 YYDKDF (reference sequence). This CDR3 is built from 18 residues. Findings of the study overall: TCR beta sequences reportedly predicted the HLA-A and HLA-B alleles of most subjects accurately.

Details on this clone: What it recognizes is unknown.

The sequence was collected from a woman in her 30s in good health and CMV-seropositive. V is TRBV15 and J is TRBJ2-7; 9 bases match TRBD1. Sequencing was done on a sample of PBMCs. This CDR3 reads CATSRDATGGVYIYEQYF. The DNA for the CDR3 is TGTGCCACCAGCAGAGATGCGACAGGGGGTGTCTACATCTACGAGCAGTACTTC.